This T cell receptor beta chain was captured in a study of PD-L1 blockade in urothelial cancer. Trimming removed 0 bases at V and 4 bases at J, with 7 bases between. Germline V CDR1 and CDR2: SGHRS, YFSETQ. The CDR3 has 14 amino acids. Method: immunoSEQ multiplex PCR; TCRdb's copy keeps in-frame clones and lacks some. The data hold approximately 44,000 clones, with about 89% observed a single time. Stated time point: peripheral blood 6 weeks after treatment start. The receptor comes from a man in his 70s with urothelial cancer. V usage is TRBV5-1 and J usage is TRBJ2-2; D is possibly TRBD1 (5 bases). The specimen comprised PBMCs, sampled around atezolizumab (anti-PD-L1) treatment. Here the CDR3 reads CASSLEGATGELFF. The CDR3 coding sequence is TGCGCCAGCAGCTTGGAAGGGGCCACCGGGGAGCTGTTTTTT.